These 22 T cell receptor beta chains originate from one sample sequenced in a study of blood T cell repertoires in COVID-19. Only in-frame clones appear in the TCRdb table, and some are missing; sequencing was by immunoSEQ multiplex PCR. Here the sample spans approximately 210,000 clones, about 92% being singletons. The sequenced material came from peripheral blood. The source of these receptors is a young man with acute or convalescent COVID-19.

The rearrangement joins TRBV11-2 to TRBJ2-3; TRBD2 agrees at 7 bases. CDR3 size: 16 residues. From germline, CDR1 is SGHAT and CDR2 FQNNGV. The ends lost 4 bases at V and 6 bases at J; junction bases unmatched: 13. The CDR3 bases are TGTGCCAGCAGCTCACCCGGGACTACGGGAGTGGATACGCAGTATTTT. This codes for CASSSPGTTGVDTQYF.

J is TRBJ2-2 and V is TRBV28, with 7 positions matching TRBD2. This CDR3 is 17 amino acids long. The V segment lost 6 bases and the J segment 3 bases; nucleotides outside the gene matches: 13. Germline assignment: CDR1 MDHEN and CDR2 SYDVKM. For the CDR3, the DNA is TGTGCCAGCAGCCCCCCCACTGGGGGGGACTACACCGGGGAGCTGTTTTTT. Translated, it gives CASSPPTGGDYTGELFF.

The V gene is TRBV30, the J gene TRBJ2-4, with D possibly TRBD1 on 5 matching bases. Trimming removed 2 bases at V and 1 base at J, with 9 bases between. Germline V gene sequence: CDR1 GTSNPN, CDR2 SVGIG (reference sequence). There are 14 residues in the CDR3. CDR3 region: CAWSKKGAKNIQYF. The DNA for the CDR3 is TGTGCCTGGAGTAAAAAGGGGGCCAAAAACATTCAGTACTTC.

This clone has a single count. The junction departs from germline at one end; a sequencing error may be responsible. The chain uses TRBV3-1 (or the pseudogene TRBV3-2) and TRBJ2-4; D may be TRBD2 (6 bases). This CDR3 has 14 amino acids. The germline CDR1 and CDR2 sequences are LGHDT and YNNKEL (reference sequence). This CDR3 is CASSPQTSGAIQYF. The CDR3 DNA reads TGTGCCAGCAGCCCCCAGACTAGTGGGGCTATTCAATACTTC.

The CDR3: CASRAGSPPNTEAFF. In DNA form, the CDR3 reads TGTGCCAGCAGAGCAGGGTCCCCTCCGAACACTGAAGCTTTCTTT. The chain recombines TRBV27 with TRBJ1-1; perhaps TRBD1 as D (5 bases). CDR3 length: 15 amino acids. Looked up from germline, CDR1 is MNHEY and CDR2 is SMNVEV (reference sequence). Between the trimmed V and J ends, which lost 6 bases and 1 base, there was a span of 15 bases.

This sequence joins TRBV10-3 and TRBJ1-5, with D possibly being TRBD1 (6 bases). The CDR3 spans 14 residues. The ends were cut back, 2 bases at V and 5 bases at J, with 10 bases in the middle. CDR1 is ENHRY and CDR2 is SYGVKD in the germline V gene. The CDR3 loop reads CAISEGQQHQPQHF. CDR3 in DNA: TGTGCCATCAGTGAGGGACAGCAGCATCAGCCCCAGCATTTT.

J is TRBJ2-5 and V is TRBV29-1; possible D gene TRBD2, 6 bases. Looked up from germline, CDR1 is SQVTM and CDR2 is ANQGSEA. V was clipped by 5 bases and J by 2 bases, with 9 bases between them. The CDR3 contains 12 residues. The CDR3 nucleotides read TGCAGCGTTCGACGGGGGCAAGAGACCCAGTACTTC. The encoded protein is CSVRRGQETQYF.

The rearrangement links TRBV5-1 to TRBJ2-7; 7 positions agree with TRBD1. The CDR3 spans 15 residues. Germline assignment: CDR1 SGHRS and CDR2 YFSETQ. J gave up 2 bases and V 4 bases, and 9 bases lay outside the gene matches. The CDR3 DNA reads TGCGCCAGCAGCCCAACGACAGGGCCAACCTACGAGCAGTACTTC. As protein: CASSPTTGPTYEQYF.

This chain joins TRBV29-1 and TRBJ1-1, with D hard to call. The V gene's germline CDR1 is SQVTM and CDR2 ANQGSEA. CDR3 length: 17 amino acids. Trimming removed 0 bases from V and 5 bases from J, with 22 bases in between. In nucleotides, the CDR3 is TGCAGCGTTGAAGATCGTGGGAAGGGTCCCGGGAAGACTGAAGCTTTCTTT. Its translation is CSVEDRGKGPGKTEAFF.

This chain links TRBV7-6 with TRBJ1-6; 8 bases are a match to TRBD1. The CDR3 runs to 15 residues. Per the germline V gene, CDR1 is SGHVS and CDR2 is FNYEAQ. V trimming: 4 bases; J trimming: 7 bases; junction bases outside the gene matches: 6. As DNA, the CDR3 is TGTGCCAGCAGCTATGGACAGGGTGCAAATTCACCCCTCCACTTT. Protein: CASSYGQGANSPLHF.

The rearrangement uses TRBV15 and TRBJ2-2, with no clear D. V lost 0 bases and J lost 2, with 10 bases in between. The length of the CDR3 is 16 residues. Germline V gives CDR1 LNHNV, CDR2 YYDKDF (reference sequence). The CDR3 DNA reads TGTGCCACCAGCAGAGAACTACAAATAAACACCGGGGAGCTGTTTTTT. It encodes CATSRELQINTGELFF.

This chain links TRBV7-2 with TRBJ1-1, with 7 bases lining up with TRBD1. Germline V gene data show CDR1 as SGHTA and CDR2 as FQGNSA. This CDR3 spans 15 amino acids. Trimming at V came to 3 bases and at J to 2 bases, leaving 6 bases not matched to a gene. The CDR3 coding sequence is TGTGCCAGCAGCTTCCCCGGGACAGTTAACACTGAAGCTTTCTTT. Translation: CASSFPGTVNTEAFF.

The chain employs TRBV30 and TRBJ2-5; TRBD2 matches 16 bases. J was trimmed by 4 bases and V by 2 bases; bases with no gene match: 7. This CDR3 has 17 amino acids. Germline V gives CDR1 GTSNPN, CDR2 SVGIG (reference sequence). The CDR3: CAWSLGLAGGPRETQYF. DNA of the CDR3: TGTGCCTGGAGTCTGGGACTAGCGGGAGGGCCGAGAGAGACCCAGTACTTC.

This clone was seen just once. The chain combines TRBV3-1 (or the pseudogene TRBV3-2) with TRBJ2-7, with 7 bases aligning to TRBD1. This CDR3 contains 17 residues. Per germline, CDR1 LGHDT and CDR2 YNNKEL (reference sequence). V trimming: 0 bases; J trimming: 4 bases; junction bases outside the gene matches: 12. For the CDR3, the DNA is TGTGCCAGCAGCCAAGATCGGGACGGGACAGTATCTTACGAGCAGTACTTC. Its translation is CASSQDRDGTVSYEQYF.

CDR3 nucleotides: TGTGCCAGCAGCCTAGGAGAGGAATACGAGCAGTACTTC. This encodes CASSLGEEYEQYF. V is TRBV7-6 and J is TRBJ2-7; D remains ambiguous. Germline V gives CDR1 SGHVS, CDR2 FNYEAQ. V lost 5 bases and J lost 4, with 12 bases in between. This CDR3 spans 13 amino acids.

The gene calls are TRBV5-1 and TRBJ1-2; 7 bases map to TRBD1. Trimming took 4 bases from V and 3 from J; bases not matched to a gene: 15. Germline-derived CDR1 and CDR2 are SGHRS and YFSETQ. The CDR3 covers 17 residues. CDR3 protein: CASSDDRKRQGHYGYTF. CDR3 bases: TGCGCCAGCAGCGACGATAGAAAACGACAGGGCCACTATGGCTACACCTTC.

The V and J genes are TRBV6-5 and TRBJ1-1; D is unclear. The CDR3 has 16 amino acids. The V gene lost 2 bases and the J gene lost 0 bases, with 13 bases spanning the gap. Germline V CDR1 and CDR2: MNHEY, SVGAGI. The CDR3 sequence: CASSYRPELLNTEAFF. In DNA form, the CDR3 reads TGTGCCAGCAGTTACCGGCCGGAGCTTTTGAACACTGAAGCTTTCTTT.

This clone has just a few counts. The rearrangement joins TRBV2 to TRBJ2-2; the match to TRBD1 covers 9 bases. Germline-derived CDR1 and CDR2 are SNHLY and FYNNEI. CDR3 length: 14 residues. The V and J ends lost 6 bases and 5 bases, in that order; junction bases with no gene match: 4. In DNA form, the CDR3 reads TGTGCCAGCAGCAAACAGGGGGCGACCGGGGAGCTGTTTTTT. Translation: CASSKQGATGELFF.

The chain uses TRBV29-1 and TRBJ2-3; 8 bases map to TRBD1. Germline V gene sequence: CDR1 SQVTM, CDR2 ANQGSEA. Germline trimming cut 8 bases from V and 5 bases from J; bases unmatched to any gene: 9. This CDR3 has 13 residues. CDR3 DNA: TGCAGCATCCGACAGGGGATGTTAGATACGCAGTATTTT. It yields the protein CSIRQGMLDTQYF.

This clone was seen a single time. The CDR3 region has the DNA TGCGCCAGCAGCTTGGACAACAGGGTCACTGAAGCTTTCTTT. Translating gives CASSLDNRVTEAFF. V usage is TRBV5-1 and J usage is TRBJ1-1, with a tentative D call TRBD1 (6 bases). Germline assignment: CDR1 SGHRS and CDR2 YFSETQ. The CDR3 covers 14 residues. V was clipped by 0 bases and J by 4 bases, with 10 bases between them.

J is TRBJ2-1 and V is TRBV2; weak D call: TRBD2 (5 bases). Germline V gene sequence: CDR1 SNHLY, CDR2 FYNNEI. The CDR3 runs to 14 residues. The V end lost 3 bases, the J end lost 1 base, and 7 bases lay between the germline ends. The CDR3 spells CASSDEGSYNEQFF. DNA for the CDR3: TGTGCCAGCAGTGATGAGGGTTCCTACAATGAGCAGTTCTTC.

This clone has only one observation. At one boundary the junction diverges from the germline segment, which might be a read error. Different DNA sequences within this sample yield the same CDR3. This rearrangement joins TRBV5-1 to TRBJ2-7; 8 nucleotides agree with TRBD1. The CDR3 is 14 residues long. Germline-derived CDR1 and CDR2 are SGHRS and YFSETQ. The CDR3 bases are TGTGCCAGCAGCTTCGCAGGGGGCATCGACGAGCAGTACTTC. Amino acids: CASSFAGGIDEQYF.